This T cell receptor (beta chain) was identified in a study of blood T cell repertoires in COVID-19. At the level of the study: The United States, Italy and Spain supplied acute and convalescent COVID-19 samples.

Repertoires were generated with immunoSEQ multiplex PCR, while TCRdb's copy carries only in-frame clones and drops some. The sample consists of about 140,000 clones, roughly 84% of them appearing once. The CDR3 is made up of 14 amino acids. V was pared by 1 base and J by 5 bases, with 9 bases between. Germline CDR1 reads SGHNT; CDR2 reads YYREEE (reference sequence). The TCR sequence derives from a man aged 70 or older who had been exposed to COVID-19. Sequencing used PBMCs or T cells enriched from blood (not recorded which). This chain links TRBV5-4 with TRBJ1-4, with no clear D. CDR3: CASSLSPRNEKLFF. In DNA form, the CDR3 reads TGTGCCAGCAGCTTGAGCCCCCGGAATGAAAAACTGTTTTTT.